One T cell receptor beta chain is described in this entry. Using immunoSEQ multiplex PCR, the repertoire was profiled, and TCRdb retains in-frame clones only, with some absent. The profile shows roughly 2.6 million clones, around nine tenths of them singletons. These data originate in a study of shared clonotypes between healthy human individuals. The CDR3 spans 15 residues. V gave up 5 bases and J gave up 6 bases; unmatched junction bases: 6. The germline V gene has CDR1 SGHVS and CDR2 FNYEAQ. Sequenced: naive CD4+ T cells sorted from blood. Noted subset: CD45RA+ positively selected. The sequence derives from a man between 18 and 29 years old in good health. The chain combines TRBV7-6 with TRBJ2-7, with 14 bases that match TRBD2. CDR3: CASSEGLAGVSEQYF. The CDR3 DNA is TGTGCCAGCAGCGAGGGACTAGCGGGAGTGTCCGAGCAGTACTTC.